This TCR beta chain was identified during a study of blood T cell repertoires in COVID-19. Across the whole study: Samples of COVID-19 (acute and convalescent) were obtained from the United States, Italy and Spain.

Patients in Seattle were enrolled during active infection, then followed longitudinally. Produced via immunoSEQ multiplex PCR; TCRdb's table is partial and in-frame only. Of about 250,000 clones detected, 65% to 90% appear once; the ten largest clones hold approximately 5.1%. Germline assignment: CDR1 SGHRS and CDR2 YFSETQ. Germline trimming cut 4 bases from V and 4 bases from J; bases unmatched to any gene: 13. The length of the CDR3 is 16 residues. The TCR was taken from a man aged 50 or older with COVID-19, enrolled during active disease. The chain employs TRBV5-1 and TRBJ1-2, with 7 bases identical to TRBD1. The sequenced material came from peripheral blood. CDR3 protein: CASSIGVQGGAYGYTF. Here the CDR3 DNA reads TGCGCCAGCAGCATAGGGGTCCAAGGGGGCGCCTATGGCTACACCTTC.